These 30 T cell receptor beta chains originate from one sample sequenced in a study of human T cells and chemical hapten exposure. Time point specified: pre-sensitization, week 0. As to treatment: therapeutic diphenylcyclopropenone sensitization with weekly scalp DPC. TCRdb used MiXCR to reprocess the RACE reads, holding one entry per CDR3 protein. This sample has some 300,000 distinct CDR3 sequences, with 4.5% to 5.5% found just once. The sample consisted of whole blood, taken in connection with sensitization to the hapten diphenylcyclopropenone (DPC). The receptors come from a woman aged 18-35 years with alopecia areata. Some clones in this sample may be carry-over from other donors' samples.

V and J are TRBV10-3 and TRBJ2-6; 7 nucleotides line up with TRBD2. After removal of 7 bases from V and 2 bases from J, the junction contained 8 bases not matched to a gene. Germline V gene sequence: CDR1 ENHRY, CDR2 SYGVKD. This CDR3 has 16 residues. CDR3 coding DNA: TGTGCCATCAAGATGCAGGGAGGGACTGGGGCCAACGTCCTGACTTTC. It is translated as CAIKMQGGTGANVLTF.

This clonotype was seen more than once but under ten times. This rearrangement joins TRBV6-2 or TRBV6-3 to TRBJ2-3; 13 bases fit TRBD2. Trimming took 7 bases from V and 7 from J; bases not matched to a gene: 8. The CDR3 spans 15 residues. CDR1 and CDR2 from the germline V gene are MNHEY and SVGEGT. In DNA form, the CDR3 reads TGTGCCAGCACCTACAGGGGACTAGCGGGGCATACGCAGTATTTT. This gives the protein CASTYRGLAGHTQYF.

This clonotype was counted at least ten times. The genes are TRBV12-3 or TRBV12-4 and TRBJ2-7; no clear D. V dropped 2 bases and J dropped 7 bases, with 12 bases sitting between them. The CDR3 sequence is 13 residues long. In DNA form, the CDR3 reads TGTGCCAGCAGTTTACTTCAGACCGGAGAGCAGTACTTC. The encoded protein is CASSLLQTGEQYF.

This clonotype appeared a few times. As DNA, the CDR3 is TGTGCCACCAGCAGAGACAGGGCCCAAGAGACCCAGTACTTC. Translation: CATSRDRAQETQYF. The V call is TRBV15, the J call TRBJ2-5; D possibly corresponds to TRBD1 (5 bases). The CDR3 consists of 14 residues. The V gene lost 0 bases and the J gene lost 1 base, with 6 bases spanning the gap. The germline V gene encodes CDR1 LNHNV and CDR2 YYDKDF (reference sequence).

This clonotype showed up just a few times. This sequence joins TRBV3-1 and TRBJ1-2; weak D call: TRBD1 (5 bases). V lost 2 bases to trimming and J lost 8 bases, with 12 bases between them. This CDR3 has 13 residues. CDR1 and CDR2 from the germline V gene are LGHDT and YNNKEL (reference sequence). The CDR3 nucleotides are TGTGCCAGCAGCCAATCTGACAGAGGAGGCTACACCTTC. It yields the protein CASSQSDRGGYTF. Full variable domain (missing parts from reference TRBV3-1 and TRBJ1-2): DTAVSQTPKYLVTQMGNDKSIKCEQNLGHDTMYWYKQDSKKFLKIMFSYNNKELIINETVPNRFSPKSPDKAHLNLHINSLELGDSAVYFCASSQSDRGGYTFGSGTRLTVV.

The chain has TRBV7-9 and TRBJ2-1; D remains unclear. V was clipped by 5 bases and J by 4 bases, with 9 bases between them. The CDR3 runs 13 residues. Germline CDR1 is SEHNR and CDR2 is FQNEAQ (reference sequence). CDR3 in amino acids: CASSQVVYNEQFF. CDR3 in DNA: TGTGCCAGCAGCCAAGTGGTTTACAATGAGCAGTTCTTC.

This clonotype was seen ten or more times. This chain uses TRBV6-5 with TRBJ2-1, with TRBD1 matching 7 bases. There are 15 residues in the CDR3. Germline trimming cut 2 bases from V and 6 bases from J; bases unmatched to any gene: 7. CDR1 and CDR2 from the germline V gene are MNHEY and SVGAGI. Here the CDR3 DNA reads TGTGCCAGCAGTTACCAAGGACAGGTTTTCAATGAGCAGTTCTTC. Translating it yields CASSYQGQVFNEQFF.

This clonotype was seen ten or more times. The rearrangement uses TRBV6-2 or TRBV6-3 and TRBJ1-1; 12 nucleotides agree with TRBD1. The CDR3 spans 14 residues. Germline lookup yields CDR1 MNHEY and CDR2 SVGEGT. V was pared by 7 bases and J by 3 bases, with 3 bases of the junction left unmatched. The CDR3 here is CASKGQGAHTEAFF. The CDR3 bases are TGTGCCAGCAAGGGACAGGGGGCCCACACTGAAGCTTTCTTT.

V gene TRBV20-1 combines with J gene TRBJ2-3; D not resolved. This CDR3 region has 13 residues. The V gene lost 6 bases and the J gene lost 3 bases, with 13 bases spanning the gap. Germline values: CDR1 DFQATT, CDR2 SNEGSKA (reference sequence). DNA of the CDR3: TGCAGTGCGTGGATAGGCAGTACAGATACGCAGTATTTT. Its translation is CSAWIGSTDTQYF.

This clonotype occurred many times. The J gene is TRBJ1-2, the V gene TRBV5-1; 7 positions agree with TRBD1. Losses at the gene ends were 3 bases for V and 4 bases for J; bases not matched to a gene: 6. Germline-derived CDR1 and CDR2 are SGHRS and YFSETQ. This CDR3 contains 14 residues. The CDR3 protein is CASSSQGGLYGYTF. The CDR3 DNA follows: TGCGCCAGCAGCTCTCAGGGGGGGCTCTATGGCTACACCTTC.

Of note for this clonotype: The junction differs from germline at one of its ends, possibly a read error. The chain employs TRBV7-2 and TRBJ1-4; 8 nucleotides agree with TRBD1. The CDR3 covers 14 residues. Germline-derived CDR1 and CDR2 are SGHTA and FQGNSA. The CDR3: CASSSTGANGKLFF. CDR3 sequence (DNA): TGTGCCAGCAGCTCGACAGGGGCGAATGGAAAACTGTTTTTT.

As to this clonotype: A much larger clone sits a single nucleotide away, making a read error possible. The chain has TRBV4-1 and TRBJ1-6; no clear D. The CDR3 is made up of 17 amino acids. The ends were cut back, 1 base at V and 11 bases at J, with 21 bases in the middle. The germline V gene has CDR1 MGHRA and CDR2 YSYEKL. The CDR3 sequence: CASSQVGGRLDNTPLHF. CDR3 bases: TGCGCCAGCAGCCAAGTCGGCGGACGGCTCGACAATACACCCCTCCACTTT.

The chain carries TRBV27 and TRBJ2-7; no firm D call. The germline V and J ends were trimmed by 6 bases and 3 bases, with 12 bases remaining between them. Germline V gives CDR1 MNHEY, CDR2 SMNVEV (reference sequence). CDR3 size: 13 residues. DNA of the CDR3: TGTGCCAGCAGACCCGGATCCTTCTACGAGCAGTACTTC. Translated, it gives CASRPGSFYEQYF.

Many counts were recorded for this clonotype. The rearrangement uses TRBV4-3 and TRBJ2-7; 8 bases match TRBD2. CDR1 is LGHNA, CDR2 YSLEER, per germline. This CDR3 contains 17 residues. J lost 4 bases, V lost 0 bases, and 11 bases had no gene match. The DNA of the CDR3 is TGCGCCAGCAGCCAAGACCTGAGCGGGGGAAGAAGGTACGAGCAGTACTTC. Translated: CASSQDLSGGRRYEQYF.

This clonotype has just one count. Here the CDR3 reads CASSEGRVSDTQYF. The CDR3 bases are TGTGCCAGCAGCGAGGGGCGGGTTTCCGATACGCAGTATTTT. The V call is TRBV5-4, the J call TRBJ2-3, with D tentatively TRBD1 or TRBD2 (5 bases each). The V end was cut by 4 bases, the J end by 6 bases, with 15 bases between. The CDR3 extends over 14 amino acids. Per the germline V gene, CDR1 is SGHNT and CDR2 is YYREEE (reference sequence).

This clonotype has more than one count but fewer than ten. The rearrangement links TRBV4-1 to TRBJ2-6; 8 bases agree with TRBD1. Germline trimming cut 5 bases from V and 2 bases from J; bases unmatched to any gene: 8. The CDR3 covers 17 residues. Germline assignment: CDR1 MGHRA and CDR2 YSYEKL. CDR3 DNA sequence: TGCGCCAGCAGCGCCCGTTCAGGGGGCACTGGGGCCAACGTCCTGACTTTC. Protein product: CASSARSGGTGANVLTF.

The V and J genes are TRBV7-2 and TRBJ2-1; 8 bases line up with TRBD1. The junction had 8 bases not matched to a gene; V was cut back by 5 bases and J by 8 bases. CDR3 length: 14 residues. From germline, CDR1 is SGHTA and CDR2 FQGNSA. The DNA for the CDR3 is TGTGCCAGCAGCCTAGGACAGGGAAGCGATGAGCAGTTCTTC. Encoded protein: CASSLGQGSDEQFF.

V is TRBV18 and J is TRBJ2-7, with TRBD1 as a possible D gene (5 bases). Trimming pared 2 bases from V and 5 bases from J, leaving 7 bases between. This CDR3 is built from 12 residues. Germline values: CDR1 KGHSH, CDR2 LQKENI. The CDR3 nucleotides read TGTGCCAGCTCACCAGGCAGGGACGAGCAGTACTTC. Translating gives CASSPGRDEQYF.

This chain connects TRBV11-2 to TRBJ2-7; a possible D gene is TRBD2 (6 bases). The CDR3 is made up of 18 amino acids. The germline V gene has CDR1 SGHAT and CDR2 FQNNGV. V was trimmed by 5 bases and J by 4 bases, leaving 27 bases between them. The chain's CDR3 is CASSPLSRRRGAEYEQYF. The CDR3 bases are TGTGCCAGCAGCCCCCTGTCCCGGCGTCGCGGGGCAGAATACGAGCAGTACTTC.

This chain joins TRBV6-2 or TRBV6-3 and TRBJ1-6, with TRBD1 matching 7 bases. The CDR3 totals 15 residues. CDR1 and CDR2 (germline): MNHEY, SVGEGT. V dropped 1 base and J dropped 9; count of bases not matched to a gene: 6. This chain's CDR3 is CASSYYGQAGSPLHF. The CDR3 DNA is TGTGCCAGCAGTTACTACGGACAGGCAGGTTCACCCCTCCACTTT.

About this clonotype itself: At one boundary the junction diverges from the germline segment, which might be a read error. The chain couples TRBV3-1 to TRBJ1-1; no clear D gene. Germline V gene lookup returns CDR1 LGHDT and CDR2 YNNKEL (reference sequence). The CDR3 has 13 amino acids. The CDR3 DNA sequence: TGTGCCAACAGCCAATTTGTAAACACTGAAGCTTTCTTT. Translation gives CANSQFVNTEAFF.

The chain links TRBV5-1 to TRBJ1-6, with 7 bases lining up with TRBD1. There are 18 residues in the CDR3. After removal of 2 bases from V and 7 bases from J, the junction contained 15 bases not matched to a gene. Germline V CDR1 and CDR2: SGHRS, YFSETQ. DNA of the CDR3: TGCGCCAGCAGCTTTACCTTTACAGGGGCCTGGGAAAATTCACCCCTCCACTTT. Its protein is CASSFTFTGAWENSPLHF.

This clonotype has a count of ten or more. This chain links TRBV12-3 or TRBV12-4 with TRBJ2-7; D gene ambiguous. V was pared by 6 bases and J by 0 bases, with 15 bases between. The CDR3 is 15 amino acids. The CDR3 bases are TGTGCCAGCAGCCTGTCTCGGTTAAGCTCCTACGAGCAGTACTTC. Residues: CASSLSRLSSYEQYF.

Only a few counts were recorded for this clonotype. The chain couples TRBV20-1 to TRBJ2-3; 12 nucleotides agree with TRBD1. The V and J ends lost 3 bases and 1 base, in that order; junction bases with no gene match: 5. The length of the CDR3 is 16 residues. CDR1 DFQATT and CDR2 SNEGSKA come from the germline V gene (reference sequence). The CDR3, as DNA: TGCAGTGCTAGGAACCGGGACAGGGGGCGCACAGATACGCAGTATTTT. Translated: CSARNRDRGRTDTQYF.

This clonotype appeared a few times. This chain links TRBV24-1 with TRBJ1-2; D gene uncertain. CDR3 size: 14 residues. Germline V lookup: CDR1 KGHDR, CDR2 SFDVKD. Trimming took off 3 bases at V and 3 bases at J, with 10 bases between the two ends. CDR3 DNA sequence: TGTGCCACCAGTGATGTACGGGCCCACTATGGCTACACCTTC. This sequence encodes CATSDVRAHYGYTF.

Of note for this clonotype: Possible read error: a much larger clone is one base away. V is TRBV7-8 and J is TRBJ1-1, with 7 bases that match TRBD1. The CDR3 extends over 13 amino acids. CDR1 and CDR2 from the germline V gene are SGHVS and FQNEAQ. The chain's CDR3 is CASSLGTGTEAIF. CDR3 coding DNA: TGTGCCAGCAGCTTAGGGACAGGCACTGAAGCTATCTTT.

The V and J genes are TRBV10-3 and TRBJ2-7, with TRBD2 matching 8 bases. The junction had 3 bases not matched to a gene; V was cut back by 5 bases and J by 6 bases. The V gene's germline CDR1 is ENHRY and CDR2 SYGVKD. CDR3 size: 12 residues. The CDR3 is CAISLAGGEQYF. For the CDR3, the DNA is TGTGCCATCAGTTTGGCGGGGGGCGAGCAGTACTTC.

This clonotype was picked up many times. This rearrangement joins TRBV6-2 or TRBV6-3 to TRBJ2-1, with 7 bases aligning to TRBD1. Germline V lookup: CDR1 MNHEY, CDR2 SVGEGT. The CDR3 is 15 residues long. V shed 5 bases, J shed 6 bases, and the junction held 10 bases outside the gene matches. CDR3 DNA sequence: TGTGCCAGCAGTCCTCCGGGACAGAAATCCAATGAGCAGTTCTTC. Protein sequence: CASSPPGQKSNEQFF.

This clonotype was seen more than once but under ten times. V and J are TRBV6-5 and TRBJ2-7; no reliable D call. V was trimmed by 2 bases and J by 4 bases, leaving 9 bases between them. The germline gives CDR1 MNHEY, CDR2 SVGAGI. The CDR3 contains 13 residues. In DNA, the CDR3 is TGTGCCAGCAGTTACGCAGGTCAATACGAGCAGTACTTC. Translation gives CASSYAGQYEQYF.

This clonotype was found a few times. This rearrangement joins TRBV20-1 to TRBJ2-5, with D tentatively TRBD1 or TRBD2 (6 bases each). V was clipped by 5 bases and J by 3 bases, with 13 bases between them. Germline values: CDR1 DFQATT, CDR2 SNEGSKA (reference sequence). The CDR3 length is 13 residues. DNA for the CDR3: TGCAGTGCTCGGAAGGGGGAGGAAGAGACCCAGTACTTC. Amino acids: CSARKGEEETQYF.